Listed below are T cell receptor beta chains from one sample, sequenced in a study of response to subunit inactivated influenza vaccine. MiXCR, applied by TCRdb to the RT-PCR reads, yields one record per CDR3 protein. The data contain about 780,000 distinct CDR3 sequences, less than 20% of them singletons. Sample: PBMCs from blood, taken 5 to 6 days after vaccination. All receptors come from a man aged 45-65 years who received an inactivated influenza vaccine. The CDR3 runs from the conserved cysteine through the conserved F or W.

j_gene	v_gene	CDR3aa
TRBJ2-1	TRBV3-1	CASSLAGGGTGEQFF
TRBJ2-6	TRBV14	CASSQGQGALGANVLTF
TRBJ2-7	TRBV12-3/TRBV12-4	CASSLASDNEQYF
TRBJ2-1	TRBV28	CASRITGLAGGNEQFF
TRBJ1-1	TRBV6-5	CASSYPDSGGTEAFF
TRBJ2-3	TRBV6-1	CASSQVLGGTDTQYF
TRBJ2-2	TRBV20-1	CSARVSGGPGELFF
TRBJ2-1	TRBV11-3	CASSQGVQGKYEQFF
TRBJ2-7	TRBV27	CASSYSVSSYEQYF
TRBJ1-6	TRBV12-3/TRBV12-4	CASSDRLRSPPLHF
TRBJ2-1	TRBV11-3	CASSPGTSDRDEQFF
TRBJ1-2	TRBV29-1	CSVAPGLANYGYTF
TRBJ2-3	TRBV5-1	CASSSDGTSSDTQYF
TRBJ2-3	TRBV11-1	CASSLAASGGASTDTQYF
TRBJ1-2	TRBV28	CASSPRDRGYGYTF
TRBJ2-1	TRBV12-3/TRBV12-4	CASREEGGRVEQFF
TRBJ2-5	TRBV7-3	CASSAIGGRGGGQETQYF
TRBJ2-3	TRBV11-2	CASSLRLGGTQYF
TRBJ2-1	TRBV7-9	CASSLASGQRRNEQFF
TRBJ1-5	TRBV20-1	CSAWGGYSNQPQHF
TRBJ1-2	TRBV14	CASSSPSNYGYTF
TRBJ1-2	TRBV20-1	CSARDPLGGGYYGYTF
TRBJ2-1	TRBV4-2	CASSQEVLAGGRNEQFF